This TCR gamma chain derives from a study of gamma delta lymphoproliferative disorders and STAT genes (dated by TCRdb to 2017 to 2018). A note on the overall study: The LymphoTrack Dx TCRG Assay was used to build gamma-chain libraries from a minimum of 50 ng of genomic DNA. Because no corresponding Invivoscribe delta assay was available, delta-chain libraries were prepared according to the standard operating procedure of the EuroClonality-NGS working group. Within a larger immunophenotypic and STAT-mutation study, TCR gamma and delta CDR3 repertoires were profiled by deep sequencing in Tgammadelta lymphoproliferative disease patients and healthy controls. To confirm results, a couple of gamma-chain samples and all delta-chain samples were sequenced twice. Overall study outcomes, separate from this receptor: In whole-repertoire clustering, patient gamma repertoires grouped separately from healthy controls, whereas delta repertoires showed no separation between groups. T cells in controls likely covered a range of maturation stages, whereas leukemic cells were skewed toward terminal effectors, which could potentially limit comparisons between patients and controls. Nearly all major gamma and delta clonotypes of patients were found to be public, being shared with at least one healthy donor, and only two gamma clonotypes were found to be private to disease. The authors noted that NGS specificity may be reduced at low frequencies, so the public or private nature of leukemic clones needs confirmation.

In both library methods, multiplex PCR was carried out with primers targeting conserved V and J regions of the TCR genes. The amplicons were purified, pooled and then sequenced on an Illumina MiSeq platform. The original pipeline was this. V(D)J alignment, clonotype assembly and translation were performed with MiXCR, whereas functionality assessment and CDR3 repertoire analyses were performed with VDJtools. CDR3 was defined according to IMGT, and analyses were limited to productive sequences using functional genes, with ORF genes and pseudogenes excluded. Identical amino acid CDR3s of major clonotypes (frequency >=5%) were searched for across all patients and controls using a custom Python script. To compare clonotype frequencies between patients and controls, a one-sided non-parametric Wilcoxon test was applied. Via CATT, TCRdb reprocessed the public reads, and rows with identical DNA were then joined. The V and J calls and clone size come from TCRdb's table, not from the authors' own analysis. In this sample the table shows more than 2,500 gamma-chain clones, approximately 8.9% of which occur a single time. The top ten clones comprise roughly a sixth of the sample.

The CDR3 covers 11 residues, taking in both the cysteine and the phenylalanine. Of the read, only the CDR3 DNA is kept; its 33 bases are in frame from base 1. In the germline V gene, CDR1 corresponds to EGSNGY and CDR2 to YDSYNSKV. From V the trimming removes 7 bases and from J it removes 14 bases, while the gene matches leave 10 bases of the junction unaccounted for. TCR sequencing was performed on genomic DNA from peripheral blood mononuclear cells isolated from patients and controls. The control group consisted of about 23 healthy adult blood donors (median age roughly 60 years; around 12 males and about eleven females) who were matched to the patients for age and sex. On this clone itself: Its recognized antigen is unknown. Base qualities are not provided; no much larger clone lies one nucleotide away.

Input material: blood. The receptor was isolated from a human donor in good health. The chain was built from TRGV2 and TRGJP1. The J gene was missing in TCRdb and was found by matching the end of the DNA to germline. The bases read TGTGCCACCTGCCGTACGGCCTTCAAGATATTT. Translated, it reads CATCRTAFKIF.